This entry lists 23 T cell receptor beta chains sequenced from one sample in a study of OX40 agonist ivuxolimab in advanced cancers. Produced via immunoSEQ multiplex PCR; TCRdb's table is partial and in-frame only. The sample yields nearly 65,000 clones, about 90% seen once. Sequencing was performed on CD4+ or CD8+ T cells sorted from blood, taken in a trial of the OX40 agonist ivuxolimab. The source is an adult with an advanced solid tumor such as melanoma, head and neck, liver or kidney cancer.

This clone has a single count. The rearrangement uses TRBV29-1 and TRBJ1-6; D is unclear. This CDR3 has 15 amino acids. Between the trimmed V and J ends, which lost 6 bases and 3 bases, there was a span of 15 bases. Per germline, CDR1 SQVTM and CDR2 ANQGSEA. CDR3: CSVTTGGSYNSPLHF. The CDR3 DNA reads TGCAGCGTCACTACTGGCGGGAGCTATAATTCACCCCTCCACTTT. Filled out from reference TRBV29-1 and TRBJ1-6, the complete variable domain reads SAVISQKPSRDICQRGTSLTIQCQVDSQVTMMFWYRQQPGQSLTLIATANQGSEATYESGFVIDKFPISRPNLTFSTLTVSNMSPEDSSIYLCSVTTGGSYNSPLHFGNGTRLTVT.

V gene TRBV4-3 combines with J gene TRBJ2-5, with 8 bases identical to TRBD2. The CDR3 spans 15 residues. Germline CDR1 and CDR2: LGHNA and YSLEER. The junction had 9 bases not matched to a gene; V was cut back by 4 bases and J by 5 bases. The CDR3 DNA is TGCGCCAGCAGCCCTACTAGCGGCCCCTTGGAGACCCAGTACTTC. Translation gives CASSPTSGPLETQYF.

The V call is TRBV13, the J call TRBJ1-5, with D unresolved. The CDR3 is made up of 12 amino acids. Germline V gene lookup returns CDR1 PRHDT and CDR2 FYEKMQ (reference sequence). Trimming removed 4 bases from V and 4 bases from J, with 5 bases in between. CDR3 DNA sequence: TGTGCCAGCAGCTCTGAGAATCAGCCCCAGCATTTT. Encoded protein: CASSSENQPQHF.

This clone was recorded once. The chain recombines TRBV27 with TRBJ1-1, with D perhaps TRBD1 (5 bases). Trimming pared 5 bases from V and 1 base from J, leaving 11 bases between. Germline V gene lookup returns CDR1 MNHEY and CDR2 SMNVEV (reference sequence). The CDR3 loop spans 14 amino acids. The CDR3 DNA sequence: TGTGCCAGCAGTGTGAGGGACGGGAACACTGAAGCTTTCTTT. This codes for CASSVRDGNTEAFF.

The chain links TRBV14 to TRBJ2-3; D possibly uses TRBD1 or TRBD2 (6 bases each). Germline-derived CDR1 and CDR2 are SGHDN and FVKESK. The germline V and J ends were trimmed by 0 bases and 5 bases, with 21 bases remaining between them. The CDR3 sequence is 18 residues long. CDR3 in DNA: TGTGCCAGCAGCCAAGATTTTACGGTCCGGGGGCCCAAAGATACGCAGTATTTT. Translated: CASSQDFTVRGPKDTQYF. The complete variable domain, with remaining parts taken from reference TRBV14 and TRBJ2-3, reads EAGVTQFPSHSVIEKGQTVTLRCDPISGHDNLYWYRRVMGKEIKFLLHFVKESKQDESGMPNNRFLAERTGGTYSTLKVQPAELEDSGVYFCASSQDFTVRGPKDTQYFGPGTRLTVL.

The rearrangement uses TRBV5-1 and TRBJ2-1; 11 bases align to TRBD2. V trimming: 4 bases; J trimming: 7 bases; junction bases outside the gene matches: 7. Germline V CDR1 and CDR2: SGHRS, YFSETQ. CDR3 length: 15 residues. As DNA, the CDR3 is TGCGCCAGCAGCCCCACTAGCGGGAGTTCGAATGAGCAGTTCTTC. Residues: CASSPTSGSSNEQFF.

The genes are TRBV27 and TRBJ2-1; 8 positions match TRBD2. This CDR3 has 15 residues. The germline CDR1 and CDR2 sequences are MNHEY and SMNVEV (reference sequence). V lost 0 bases, J lost 5 bases, and 3 bases stayed unmatched. For the CDR3, the DNA is TGTGCCAGCAGTTTATCGGCTAGCGGGCACAATGAGCAGTTCTTC. This translates into CASSLSASGHNEQFF.

The chain has TRBV27 and TRBJ2-7; 8 positions match TRBD1. Germline V CDR1 and CDR2: MNHEY, SMNVEV (reference sequence). V shed 8 bases and J 4 bases; nucleotides not matched to a gene: 10. CDR3 length: 14 amino acids. The CDR3 DNA sequence: TGTGCCAGCGGCCCTTGGACAGGGAGTTACGAGCAGTACTTC. This codes for CASGPWTGSYEQYF.

The chain carries TRBV5-4 and TRBJ1-1, with D possibly matching TRBD1 (6 bases). The V gene lost 0 bases and the J gene lost 5 bases, with 11 bases spanning the gap. This CDR3 is 14 amino acids long. Germline V gene data show CDR1 as SGHNT and CDR2 as YYREEE (reference sequence). The chain's CDR3 is CASSLGGAGTEAFF. The CDR3 DNA reads TGTGCCAGCAGCTTGGGGGGGGCTGGGACTGAAGCTTTCTTT.

This clone came up a few times. The chain couples TRBV6-5 to TRBJ1-5; D remains ambiguous. The CDR3 has 14 amino acids. Germline V lookup: CDR1 MNHEY, CDR2 SVGAGI. V shed 2 bases and J shed 2 bases, with 7 bases lying between them. The CDR3 here is CASSYAQGNQPQHF. The CDR3, as DNA: TGTGCCAGCAGTTACGCGCAAGGCAATCAGCCCCAGCATTTT.

The chain couples TRBV10-3 to TRBJ2-4, with a possible D match to TRBD1 (5 bases). V was pared by 0 bases and J by 0 bases, with 15 bases between. The CDR3 is made up of 18 amino acids. Germline V gene lookup returns CDR1 ENHRY and CDR2 SYGVKD. The DNA of the CDR3 is TGTGCCATCAGTGAGTCGACAGCCGCACACTTAGCCAAAAACATTCAGTACTTC. As protein: CAISESTAAHLAKNIQYF.

The CDR3 DNA is TGTGCCAGCAGCGTAGAAGGGACAGACGGACTAGCGGGACCATGGGATGAGCAGTTCTTC. This sequence encodes CASSVEGTDGLAGPWDEQFF. The rearrangement uses TRBV9 and TRBJ2-1, with 12 bases matching TRBD2. V lost 0 bases and J lost 8; bases outside the gene matches: 18. This CDR3 is 20 amino acids long. Per the germline V gene, CDR1 is SGDLS and CDR2 is YYNGEE.

This clone occurred a few times. V and J are TRBV6-1 and TRBJ2-2; the D call may be TRBD1 or TRBD2 (5 bases each). V gave up 1 base and J gave up 4 bases, with 13 bases separating them. Germline lookup yields CDR1 MNHNS and CDR2 SASEGT. This CDR3 has 16 residues. The CDR3 is CASSEGVGAGTGELFF. The CDR3 nucleotides read TGTGCCAGCAGTGAAGGGGTAGGGGCGGGCACCGGGGAGCTGTTTTTT.

The genes are TRBV13 and TRBJ2-7; D is unresolved. Germline-derived CDR1 and CDR2 are PRHDT and FYEKMQ (reference sequence). Trimming took off 0 bases at V and 2 bases at J, with 11 bases between the two ends. CDR3 length: 15 amino acids. In DNA, the CDR3 is TGTGCCAGCAGCTTAGGGTTTAGGGCTCCCTACGAGCAGTACTTC. It encodes CASSLGFRAPYEQYF. Looking up the rest from reference TRBV13 and TRBJ2-7 gives the full variable domain: AAGVIQSPRHLIKEKRETATLKCYPIPRHDTVYWYQQGPGQDPQFLISFYEKMQSDKGSIPDRFSAQQFSDYHSELNMSSLELGDSALYFCASSLGFRAPYEQYFGPGTRLTVT.

The count of this clone is one. The chain is built from TRBV4-2 and TRBJ2-7; a possible D gene is TRBD1 (5 bases). There are 13 residues in the CDR3. The V gene lost 4 bases and the J gene lost 1 base, with 8 bases spanning the gap. Germline assignment: CDR1 LGHNA and CDR2 YNFKEQ. In DNA form, the CDR3 reads TGTGCCAGCAGCCCCGGACATTCCTACGAGCAGTACTTC. Translating gives CASSPGHSYEQYF.

V and J are TRBV11-2 and TRBJ2-3; TRBD2 aligns across 7 bases. Germline CDR1 SGHAT, CDR2 FQNNGV. The CDR3 is 15 amino acids. J gave up 0 bases and V 3 bases, and 3 bases lay outside the gene matches. The CDR3 spells CASSLTSSSTDTQYF. Written as DNA, the CDR3 is TGTGCCAGCAGCTTGACTAGCTCTAGCACAGATACGCAGTATTTT. The full variable domain, completed using reference TRBV11-2 and TRBJ2-3, is EAGVAQSPRYKIIEKRQSVAFWCNPISGHATLYWYQQILGQGPKLLIQFQNNGVVDDSQLPKDRFSAERLKGVDSTLKIQPAKLEDSAVYLCASSLTSSSTDTQYFGPGTRLTVL.

The chain has TRBV2 and TRBJ2-3; possibly TRBD2 for D (6 bases). Trimming cost V 2 bases and J 1 base, with 16 bases left between them. Germline V CDR1 and CDR2: SNHLY, FYNNEI. This CDR3 is 17 amino acids long. CDR3 DNA: TGTGCCAGCAGTGAACCGGGACTCGGGACGGGCACAGATACGCAGTATTTT. This codes for CASSEPGLGTGTDTQYF. Looking up the rest from reference TRBV2 and TRBJ2-3 gives the full variable domain: EPEVTQTPSHQVTQMGQEVILRCVPISNHLYFYWYRQILGQKVEFLVSFYNNEISEKSEIFDDQFSVERPDGSNFTLKIRSTKLEDSAMYFCASSEPGLGTGTDTQYFGPGTRLTVL.

V gene TRBV27 combines with J gene TRBJ1-1, with a possible D match to TRBD1 (5 bases). CDR3 size: 13 residues. CDR1 and CDR2 from the germline V gene are MNHEY and SMNVEV (reference sequence). V gave up 5 bases and J gave up 0 bases, with 7 bases separating them. This CDR3 reads CASSPTVNTEAFF. The DNA for the CDR3 is TGTGCCAGCAGTCCGACAGTGAACACTGAAGCTTTCTTT.

The gene calls are TRBV14 and TRBJ2-1; the match to TRBD1 covers 8 bases. Losses at the gene ends were 1 base for V and 4 bases for J; bases not matched to a gene: 9. Germline lookup yields CDR1 SGHDN and CDR2 FVKESK. The CDR3 has 17 amino acids. The CDR3: CASSQAPRTGPYNEQFF. In DNA, the CDR3 is TGTGCCAGCAGCCAAGCTCCCCGGACAGGGCCATACAATGAGCAGTTCTTC.

This chain uses TRBV19 with TRBJ2-7, with TRBD1 matching over 10 bases. The CDR3 totals 15 residues. Unmatched junction bases numbered 4, after V lost 4 bases and J lost 1 base. CDR1 is LNHDA, CDR2 SQIVND, per germline (reference sequence). The CDR3 loop is CASSTGQGGSYEQYF. The CDR3 nucleotides read TGTGCCAGTAGTACAGGACAGGGGGGATCCTACGAGCAGTACTTC.

The V gene is TRBV29-1, the J gene TRBJ2-5, with 12 bases identical to TRBD2. The germline gives CDR1 SQVTM, CDR2 ANQGSEA. J gave up 4 bases and V 7 bases, and 13 bases lay outside the gene matches. This CDR3 is built from 16 residues. The CDR3 reads CSADRLAGVSGETQYF. The CDR3 coding sequence is TGCAGCGCCGACAGACTAGCGGGAGTAAGCGGAGAGACCCAGTACTTC.

The V gene is TRBV5-1, the J gene TRBJ2-1; a weak D match, TRBD2 (6 bases). Per the germline V gene, CDR1 is SGHRS and CDR2 is YFSETQ. CDR3 size: 17 residues. Deletions cut 0 bases from V and 0 bases from J, with 13 bases between. DNA of the CDR3: TGCGCCAGCAGCTTGGGCATCCGGGGGAGCTCCTACAATGAGCAGTTCTTC. As protein: CASSLGIRGSSYNEQFF.

The rearrangement joins TRBV11-3 to TRBJ2-7; D is unresolved. The CDR3 contains 13 residues. Germline CDR1 reads SGHNT; CDR2 reads YENEEA. Trimming removed 6 bases at V and 3 bases at J, with 12 bases between. The CDR3 region has the DNA TGTGCCAGCAGTGCAGAGGACGGCTACGAGCAGTACTTC. It specifies CASSAEDGYEQYF.